This T cell receptor (beta chain) came from a study of blood T cells in healthy people across ages. Germline V gene sequence: CDR1 SGHNT, CDR2 YENEEA. The trim removed 8 bases at V and 0 bases at J, leaving 4 bases unmatched. The CDR3 extends over 14 amino acids. Using a J-beta primer mix together with a sample-barcoded 5' primer, a second PCR was run for roughly 6 to 11 cycles. In TCRdb, the 5' RACE reads were re-called with MiXCR into one record per CDR3 protein. The sample holds roughly 900,000 distinct CDR3 sequences, roughly 48% seen once. The sequenced sample consisted of blood. The chain couples TRBV11-3 to TRBJ2-1; 7 bases agree with TRBD1. This receptor was obtained from a man aged 25-45 years in good health. The CDR3 is CASHRGVSYNEQFF. Here the CDR3 DNA reads TGTGCCAGCCACAGGGGCGTCTCCTACAATGAGCAGTTCTTC.